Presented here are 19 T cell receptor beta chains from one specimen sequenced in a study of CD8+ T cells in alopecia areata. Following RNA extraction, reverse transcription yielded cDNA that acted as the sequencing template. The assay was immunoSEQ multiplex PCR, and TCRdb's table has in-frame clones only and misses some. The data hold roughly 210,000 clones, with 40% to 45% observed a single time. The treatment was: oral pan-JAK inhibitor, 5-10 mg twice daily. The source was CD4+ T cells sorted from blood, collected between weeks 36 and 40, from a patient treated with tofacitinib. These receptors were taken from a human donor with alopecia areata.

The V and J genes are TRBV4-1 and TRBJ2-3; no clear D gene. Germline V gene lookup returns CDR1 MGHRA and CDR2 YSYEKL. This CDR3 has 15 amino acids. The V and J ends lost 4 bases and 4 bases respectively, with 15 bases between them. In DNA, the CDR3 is TGCGCCAGCAGCCCCTCCGGGTGGGGTCCAGATACGCAGTATTTT. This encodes CASSPSGWGPDTQYF.

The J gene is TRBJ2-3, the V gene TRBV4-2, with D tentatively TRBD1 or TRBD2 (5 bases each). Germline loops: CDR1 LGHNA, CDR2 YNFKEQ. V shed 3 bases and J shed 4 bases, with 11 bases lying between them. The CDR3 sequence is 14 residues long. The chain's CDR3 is CASSQDRGADTQYF. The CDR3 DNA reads TGTGCCAGCAGCCAGGACCGAGGGGCAGATACGCAGTATTTT.

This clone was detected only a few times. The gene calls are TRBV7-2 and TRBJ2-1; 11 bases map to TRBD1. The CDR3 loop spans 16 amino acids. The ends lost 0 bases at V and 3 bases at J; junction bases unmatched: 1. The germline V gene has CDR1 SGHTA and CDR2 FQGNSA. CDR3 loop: CASSLAGTGGYNEQFF. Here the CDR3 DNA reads TGTGCCAGCAGCTTAGCCGGGACAGGGGGCTACAATGAGCAGTTCTTC.

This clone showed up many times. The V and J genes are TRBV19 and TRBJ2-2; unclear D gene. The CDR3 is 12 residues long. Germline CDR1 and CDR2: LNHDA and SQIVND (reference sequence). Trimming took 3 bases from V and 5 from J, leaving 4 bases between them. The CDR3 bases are TGTGCCAGTAGTATGACTACCGGGGAGCTGTTTTTT. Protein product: CASSMTTGELFF.

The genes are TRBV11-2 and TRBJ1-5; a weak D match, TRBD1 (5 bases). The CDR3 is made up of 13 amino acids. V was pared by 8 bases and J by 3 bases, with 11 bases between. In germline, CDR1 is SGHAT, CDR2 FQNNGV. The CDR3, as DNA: TGTGCCAGCCAGGGACGGAACAATCAGCCCCAGCATTTT. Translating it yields CASQGRNNQPQHF.

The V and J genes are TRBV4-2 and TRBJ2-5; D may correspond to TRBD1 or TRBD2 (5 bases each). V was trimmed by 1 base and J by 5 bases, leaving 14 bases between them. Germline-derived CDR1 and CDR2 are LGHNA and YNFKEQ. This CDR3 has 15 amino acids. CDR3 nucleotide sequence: TGTGCCAGCAGCCAAGCGTCCACGAGGGGCGAGACCCAGTACTTC. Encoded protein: CASSQASTRGETQYF.

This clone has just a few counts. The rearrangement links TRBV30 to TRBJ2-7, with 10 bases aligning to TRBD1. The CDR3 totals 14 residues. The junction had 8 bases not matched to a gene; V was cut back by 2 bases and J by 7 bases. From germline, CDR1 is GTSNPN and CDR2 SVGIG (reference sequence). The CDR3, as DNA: TGTGCCTGGAGTACACGACAGGGGGCTAAGGAGCAGTACTTC. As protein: CAWSTRQGAKEQYF.

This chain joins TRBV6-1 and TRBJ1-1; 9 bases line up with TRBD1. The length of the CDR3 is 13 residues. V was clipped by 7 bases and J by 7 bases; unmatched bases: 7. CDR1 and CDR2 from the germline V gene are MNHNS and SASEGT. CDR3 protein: CASTRTGGGEAFF. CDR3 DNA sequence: TGTGCCAGCACCAGAACAGGGGGCGGTGAAGCTTTCTTT.

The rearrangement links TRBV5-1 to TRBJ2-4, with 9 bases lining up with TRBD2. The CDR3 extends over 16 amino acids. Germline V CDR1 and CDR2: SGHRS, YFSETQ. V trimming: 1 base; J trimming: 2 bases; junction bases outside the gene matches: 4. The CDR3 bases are TGCGCCAGCAGCTTGAATAGCGGGAGTTCCAAAAACATTCAGTACTTC. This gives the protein CASSLNSGSSKNIQYF.

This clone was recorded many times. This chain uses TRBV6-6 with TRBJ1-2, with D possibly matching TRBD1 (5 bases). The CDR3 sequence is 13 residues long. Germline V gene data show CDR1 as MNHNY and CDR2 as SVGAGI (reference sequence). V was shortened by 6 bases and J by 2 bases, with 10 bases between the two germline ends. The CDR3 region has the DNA TGTGCCAGCAGCTCCGGGGCGAACTATGGCTACACCTTC. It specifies CASSSGANYGYTF.

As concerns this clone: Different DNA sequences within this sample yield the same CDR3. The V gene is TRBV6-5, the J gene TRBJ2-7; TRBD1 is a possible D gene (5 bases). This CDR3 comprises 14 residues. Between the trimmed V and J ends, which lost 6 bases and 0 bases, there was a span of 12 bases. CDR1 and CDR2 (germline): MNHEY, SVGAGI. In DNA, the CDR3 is TGTGCCAGCAGGAAGGGGCCCCCCTCCTACGAGCAGTACTTC. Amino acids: CASRKGPPSYEQYF.

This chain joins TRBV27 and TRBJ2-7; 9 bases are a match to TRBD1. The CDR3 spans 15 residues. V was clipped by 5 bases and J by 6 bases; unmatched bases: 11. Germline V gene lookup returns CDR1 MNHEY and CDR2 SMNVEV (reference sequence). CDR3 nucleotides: TGTGCCAGCAGTATGGGGACAGGGAAGGGGGCCGAGCAGTACTTC. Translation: CASSMGTGKGAEQYF.

CDR3 nucleotide sequence: TGTGCCAGCAGAGACAGGGTGACTAGCGGGAGGATCCTGGTAGAGACCCAGTACTTC. Translating it yields CASRDRVTSGRILVETQYF. The gene calls are TRBV27 and TRBJ2-5; 13 nucleotides align to TRBD2. CDR1 is MNHEY and CDR2 is SMNVEV in the germline V gene (reference sequence). V lost 6 bases, J lost 4 bases, and 17 bases stayed unmatched. The CDR3 totals 19 residues.

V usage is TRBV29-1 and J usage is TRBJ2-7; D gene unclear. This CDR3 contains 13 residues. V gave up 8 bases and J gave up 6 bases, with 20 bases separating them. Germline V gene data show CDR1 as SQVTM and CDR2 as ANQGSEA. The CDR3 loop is CSYIMGPLGEQYF. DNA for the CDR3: TGCAGCTACATTATGGGCCCGCTTGGCGAGCAGTACTTC.

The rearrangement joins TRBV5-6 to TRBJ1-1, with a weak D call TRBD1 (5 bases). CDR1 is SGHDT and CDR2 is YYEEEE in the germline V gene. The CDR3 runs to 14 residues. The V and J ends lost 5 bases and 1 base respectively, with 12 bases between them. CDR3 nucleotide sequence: TGTGCCAGCAGTTACGACAGACCGAACACTGAAGCTTTCTTT. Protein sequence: CASSYDRPNTEAFF.

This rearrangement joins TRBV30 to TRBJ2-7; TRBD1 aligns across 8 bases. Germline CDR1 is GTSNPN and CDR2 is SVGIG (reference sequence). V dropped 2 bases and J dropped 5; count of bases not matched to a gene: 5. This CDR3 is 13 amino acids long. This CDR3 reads CAWSRQGPNEQYF. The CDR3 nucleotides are TGTGCCTGGAGTAGACAGGGGCCGAACGAGCAGTACTTC.

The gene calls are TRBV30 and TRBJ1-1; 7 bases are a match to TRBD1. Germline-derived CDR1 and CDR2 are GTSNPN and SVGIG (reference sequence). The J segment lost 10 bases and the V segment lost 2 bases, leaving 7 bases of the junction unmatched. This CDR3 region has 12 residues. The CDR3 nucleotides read TGTGCCTGGAGTTCATCACAGGGGCGAGCTTTCTTT. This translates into CAWSSSQGRAFF. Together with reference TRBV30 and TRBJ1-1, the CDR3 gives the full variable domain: SQTIHQWPATLVQPVGSPLSLECTVEGTSNPNLYWYRQAAGRGLQLLFYSVGIGQISSEVPQNLSASRPQDRQFILSSKKLLLSDSGFYLCAWSSSQGRAFFGQGTRLTVV.

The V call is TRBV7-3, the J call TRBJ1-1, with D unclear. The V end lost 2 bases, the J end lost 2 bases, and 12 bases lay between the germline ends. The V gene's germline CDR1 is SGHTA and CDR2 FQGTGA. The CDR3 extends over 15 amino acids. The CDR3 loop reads CASSLDSAANTEAFF. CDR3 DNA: TGTGCCAGCAGCTTAGATTCTGCGGCTAACACTGAAGCTTTCTTT.

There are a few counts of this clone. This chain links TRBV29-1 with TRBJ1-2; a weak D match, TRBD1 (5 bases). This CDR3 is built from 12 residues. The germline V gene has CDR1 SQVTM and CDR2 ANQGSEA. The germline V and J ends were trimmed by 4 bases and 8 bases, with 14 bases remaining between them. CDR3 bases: TGCAGCGTTGTAAAGGGGTGGGAAGGCTACACCTTC. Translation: CSVVKGWEGYTF.